What follows describes a single T cell receptor (beta chain). Germline CDR1 reads GTSNPN; CDR2 reads SVGIG (reference sequence). CDR3 size: 15 residues. V was pared by 2 bases and J by 5 bases, with 16 bases between. The data stem from a study of blood T cell repertoires in COVID-19. Overall study: The origin of the acute and convalescent COVID-19 samples was the United States, Italy and Spain.

The authors' processing: From reference gene primer amplification, estimates of nucleated cell counts were derived. The assay was immunoSEQ multiplex PCR, and TCRdb's table has in-frame clones only and misses some. The DNA was the basis for D and trimming; V, J and clone size are from that table. The sample shows about 250,000 clones, 75% to 90% of them seen only once. Individuals in the exposed group had encountered a COVID-19 case within 2 weeks preceding study entry. The V gene is TRBV30, the J gene TRBJ2-1; D gene ambiguous. The clonotype was recovered from a woman aged 40 to 55 who had been exposed to COVID-19. The sequencing sample was made of PBMCs or T cells enriched from blood (not recorded which). In nucleotides, the CDR3 is TGTGCCTGGAGTCAATACCAACAGATCCACAATGAGCAGTTCTTC. The encoded protein is CAWSQYQQIHNEQFF.